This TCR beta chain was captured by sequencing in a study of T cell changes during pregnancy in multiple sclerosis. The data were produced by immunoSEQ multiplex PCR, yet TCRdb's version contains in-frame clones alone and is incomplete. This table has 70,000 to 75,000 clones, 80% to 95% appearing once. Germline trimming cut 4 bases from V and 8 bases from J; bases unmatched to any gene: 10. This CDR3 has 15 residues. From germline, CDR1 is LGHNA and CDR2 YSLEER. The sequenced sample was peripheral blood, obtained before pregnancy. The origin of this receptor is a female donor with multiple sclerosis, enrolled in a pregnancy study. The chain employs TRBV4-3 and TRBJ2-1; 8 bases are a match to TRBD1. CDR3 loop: CASSPGTGGGDEQFF. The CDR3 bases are TGCGCCAGCAGCCCTGGGACAGGCGGTGGGGATGAGCAGTTCTTC.